Each of the 18 T cell receptor beta chains below was sequenced from the same sample in a study of control samples from healthy donors and cancer patients (dated by TCRdb to 2018 to 2020). Library prep was done by the immunoSEQ multiplex PCR assay. TCRdb limited this immuneACCESS table to in-frame rearrangements with V and J called. A share of clones is missing; checked studies link under half to unresolved V genes, and the rest is unexplained. This sample is represented by tens of thousands of clones; about 94% of them were singletons. More than 2.5% of the sample is in the top ten clones. Sequencing used blood. Receptors were obtained from a woman aged 30 to 39 in good health.

The chain links TRBV24-1 to TRBJ2-5; D is unresolved. Germline V gene sequence: CDR1 KGHDR, CDR2 SFDVKD. V was clipped by 4 bases and J by 5 bases, with 7 bases between them. The CDR3 is 12 amino acids. CDR3 in amino acids: CATSDPGETQYF. The CDR3 DNA follows: TGTGCCACCAGTGACCCCGGGGAGACCCAGTACTTC.

V is TRBV12-5 and J is TRBJ2-5; the D is unclear. V was shortened by 6 bases and J by 5 bases, with 10 bases between the two germline ends. The CDR3 runs 12 residues. The germline V gene encodes CDR1 LGHNT and CDR2 FRNRAP. CDR3 sequence reads: CASGRPRETQYF. Here the CDR3 DNA reads TGTGCTAGTGGCCGCCCACGGGAGACCCAGTACTTC.

The rearrangement joins TRBV19 to TRBJ1-1; unclear D gene. Germline V CDR1 and CDR2: LNHDA, SQIVND (reference sequence). The CDR3 consists of 14 residues. V gave up 5 bases and J gave up 1 base, with 11 bases separating them. CDR3 in amino acids: CASSPQTGNTEAFF. The CDR3 region has the DNA TGTGCCAGTAGTCCCCAGACGGGGAACACTGAAGCTTTCTTT. The full variable domain, in which reference TRBV19 and TRBJ1-1 provide the parts outside the CDR3, is DGGITQSPKYLFRKEGQNVTLSCEQNLNHDAMYWYRQDPGQGLRLIYYSQIVNDFQKGDIAEGYSVSREKKESFPLTVTSAQKNPTAFYLCASSPQTGNTEAFFGQGTRLTVV.

The genes are TRBV2 and TRBJ1-3; D unclear. The V gene's germline CDR1 is SNHLY and CDR2 FYNNEI. Trimming took off 2 bases at V and 0 bases at J, with 5 bases between the two ends. The CDR3 is 14 amino acids. The CDR3 here is CASSEWSSGNTIYF. The CDR3 DNA reads TGTGCCAGCAGTGAATGGTCCTCTGGAAACACCATATATTTT.

The chain employs TRBV5-5 and TRBJ1-1, with D possibly being TRBD1 (6 bases). Looked up from germline, CDR1 is SGHKS and CDR2 is YYEKEE (reference sequence). The V end lost 0 bases, the J end lost 1 base, and 10 bases lay between the germline ends. The CDR3 runs to 15 residues. This CDR3 reads CASSLAGAGNTEAFF. CDR3 nucleotide sequence: TGTGCCAGCAGCTTGGCAGGGGCTGGGAACACTGAAGCTTTCTTT.

The V and J genes are TRBV30 and TRBJ2-2; no clear D gene. Trimming took off 3 bases at V and 0 bases at J, with 5 bases between the two ends. CDR3 size: 13 residues. Germline V gives CDR1 GTSNPN, CDR2 SVGIG (reference sequence). CDR3 region: CAWRVANTGELFF. The CDR3 DNA sequence: TGTGCCTGGAGGGTCGCGAACACCGGGGAGCTGTTTTTT.

The V gene is TRBV15, the J gene TRBJ1-2, with D possibly TRBD1 on 5 matching bases. The V end was cut by 3 bases, the J end by 5 bases, with 13 bases between. Germline assignment: CDR1 LNHNV and CDR2 YYDKDF (reference sequence). CDR3 size: 14 residues. CDR3 in DNA: TGTGCCACCAGCAGTCCGGCGGAGGGGTATGGCTACACCTTC. It codes for CATSSPAEGYGYTF.

This clone occurred once. This chain uses TRBV7-9 with TRBJ2-1, with D perhaps being TRBD1 or TRBD2 (5 bases each). This CDR3 is built from 15 residues. V was trimmed by 4 bases and J by 6 bases, leaving 16 bases between them. Germline CDR1 reads SEHNR; CDR2 reads FQNEAQ (reference sequence). CDR3 in amino acids: CASSSSMGVGNEQFF. The CDR3 DNA reads TGTGCCAGCAGCTCAAGTATGGGGGTGGGCAATGAGCAGTTCTTC.

The chain has TRBV5-1 and TRBJ2-1; D unclear. Trimming left V 0 bases short and J 6 bases short, with 10 bases between. The germline V gene has CDR1 SGHRS and CDR2 YFSETQ. The CDR3 contains 14 residues. The CDR3 DNA reads TGCGCCAGCAGCTTGGTCTTGGCTAGCAATGAGCAGTTCTTC. Encoded protein: CASSLVLASNEQFF.

This rearrangement joins TRBV19 to TRBJ1-1; no clear D gene. Germline V CDR1 and CDR2: LNHDA, SQIVND (reference sequence). This CDR3 comprises 13 residues. V lost 3 bases and J lost 1, with 6 bases in between. The CDR3 spells CASSIPGNTEAFF. The CDR3 region has the DNA TGTGCCAGTAGTATCCCAGGGAACACTGAAGCTTTCTTT. Filled out from reference TRBV19 and TRBJ1-1, the complete variable domain reads DGGITQSPKYLFRKEGQNVTLSCEQNLNHDAMYWYRQDPGQGLRLIYYSQIVNDFQKGDIAEGYSVSREKKESFPLTVTSAQKNPTAFYLCASSIPGNTEAFFGQGTRLTVV.

The chain employs TRBV30 and TRBJ1-2; weak D call: TRBD1 (5 bases). CDR1 is GTSNPN, CDR2 SVGIG, per germline (reference sequence). Trimming stripped 0 bases from V and 1 base from J, with 6 bases between. The CDR3 covers 13 residues. CDR3: CAWSVDSNYGYTF. In DNA form, the CDR3 reads TGTGCCTGGAGTGTAGACAGTAACTATGGCTACACCTTC.

V gene TRBV7-3 combines with J gene TRBJ1-6; D not certain. The CDR3 is 15 residues long. The germline V gene encodes CDR1 SGHTA and CDR2 FQGTGA. The V gene lost 1 base and the J gene lost 1 base, with 5 bases spanning the gap. The CDR3 region has the DNA TGTGCCAGCAGCTTAAGTGGGTCCTATAATTCACCCCTCCACTTT. Residues: CASSLSGSYNSPLHF.

The V gene is TRBV5-6, the J gene TRBJ1-3, with 9 bases fitting TRBD1. CDR1 SGHDT and CDR2 YYEEEE come from the germline V gene. The CDR3 spans 17 residues. V was pared by 4 bases and J by 2 bases, with 10 bases of the junction left unmatched. In nucleotides, the CDR3 is TGTGCCAGCAGCAGCCCGGGACAGGGATTTACTGGAAACACCATATATTTT. It translates to CASSSPGQGFTGNTIYF. The complete variable domain, with remaining parts taken from reference TRBV5-6 and TRBJ1-3, reads DAGVTQSPTHLIKTRGQQVTLRCSPKSGHDTVSWYQQALGQGPQFIFQYYEEEERQRGNFPDRFSGHQFPNYSSELNVNALLLGDSALYLCASSSPGQGFTGNTIYFGEGSWLTVV.

The rearrangement links TRBV28 to TRBJ1-2; TRBD1 aligns across 7 bases. The CDR3 runs to 15 residues. With 2 bases clipped from V and 4 bases from J, the junction kept 7 bases outside the gene matches. Looked up from germline, CDR1 is MDHEN and CDR2 is SYDVKM. In DNA, the CDR3 is TGTGCCAGCAGTTTAAATCAGGGGGAAGTCTATGGCTACACCTTC. The encoded protein is CASSLNQGEVYGYTF.

V gene TRBV15 combines with J gene TRBJ1-1, with D uncertain. V lost 1 base to trimming and J lost 0 bases, with 9 bases between them. This CDR3 contains 15 residues. CDR1 is LNHNV, CDR2 YYDKDF, per germline (reference sequence). The CDR3 protein is CATSRGAGMNTEAFF. For the CDR3, the DNA is TGTGCCACCAGCAGAGGTGCGGGGATGAACACTGAAGCTTTCTTT. The variable domain in full, completed from reference TRBV15 and TRBJ1-1, reads DAMVIQNPRYQVTQFGKPVTLSCSQTLNHNVMYWYQQKSSQAPKLLFHYYDKDFNNEADTPDNFQSRRPNTSFCFLDIRSPGLGDTAMYLCATSRGAGMNTEAFFGQGTRLTVV.

J is TRBJ1-6 and V is TRBV5-1, with a weak D call TRBD1 (6 bases). The CDR3 has 16 residues. In germline, CDR1 is SGHRS, CDR2 YFSETQ. Trimming took 0 bases from V and 9 from J, leaving 16 bases between them. CDR3 nucleotides: TGCGCCAGCAGCTTGGGGGACAACCAAGGAGCTTCACCCCTCCACTTT. Residues: CASSLGDNQGASPLHF.

V gene TRBV28 combines with J gene TRBJ1-6; D might be TRBD1 (5 bases). Looked up from germline, CDR1 is MDHEN and CDR2 is SYDVKM. V was shortened by 2 bases and J by 10 bases, with 12 bases between the two germline ends. The CDR3 consists of 14 residues. The CDR3 here is CASSLRLGESPLHF. The CDR3 nucleotides are TGTGCCAGCAGTTTAAGGTTAGGGGAGTCACCCCTCCACTTT.

The chain couples TRBV28 to TRBJ2-3; tentative D call: TRBD2 (6 bases). This CDR3 spans 14 amino acids. Trimming shortened V by 7 bases and J by 0 bases, and 11 bases separated the two germline ends. Looked up from germline, CDR1 is MDHEN and CDR2 is SYDVKM. The CDR3 coding sequence is TGTGCCAGCAAAGGAGGGATTAGCACAGATACGCAGTATTTT. Its translation is CASKGGISTDTQYF. Complete variable domain (other parts from reference TRBV28 and TRBJ2-3): DVKVTQSSRYLVKRTGEKVFLECVQDMDHENMFWYRQDPGLGLRLIYFSYDVKMKEKGDIPEGYSVSREKKERFSLILESASTNQTSMYLCASKGGISTDTQYFGPGTRLTVL.